The entry that follows covers one T cell receptor beta chain sequence. The data stem from a study of OX40 agonist ivuxolimab in advanced cancers. This table comes from immunoSEQ multiplex PCR, and its TCRdb copy is limited to in-frame clones, with some not included. The table records about 64,000 clones, approximately 78% of them present only once. CDR3 length equals 13 residues. The V segment lost 5 bases and the J segment 7 bases; nucleotides outside the gene matches: 4. Germline V gene data show CDR1 as MNHEY and CDR2 as SVGAGI. The source of this sequence is an adult with an advanced solid tumor such as melanoma, head and neck, liver or kidney cancer. The sample here was CD4+ or CD8+ T cells sorted from blood, taken in a trial of the OX40 agonist ivuxolimab. The chain employs TRBV6-5 and TRBJ1-4, with 7 bases matching TRBD1. The CDR3, as DNA: TGTGCCAGCAGTCCGAACAGGGGTGAAAAACTGTTTTTT. This codes for CASSPNRGEKLFF.